These 5 T cell receptor beta chains share one sample of origin, sequenced in a study of T-cell reconstitution after alpha-beta-depleted transplantation in children (dated by TCRdb to 2016 to 2017). The library was generated by PCR. TCRdb records Illumina HiSeq 2500 as the sequencer. To normalize quantification of the TCRbeta repertoire, the TCR libraries were built with molecular barcoding that relied on unique molecular identifiers. TCRdb passed the public sequencing reads through fastp at Q25 and MiXCR, retaining productive beta sequences. Records with the same CDR3 protein are collapsed into one entry carrying the most frequent genes and DNA. Here the sample has approximately 300,000 distinct CDR3 sequences; around 10% occur a single time. Together, the top ten hold roughly a quarter of the sample. The treatment or condition label, read with the paper, signifies: allogeneic hematopoietic cell transplantation with graft depleted of TCRalphabeta T cells and CD19 B cells.

The source was peripheral blood, collected 180 days after TCRalphabeta/CD19-depleted stem cell transplant. Source of these receptors: a male patient aged 2-9 years who had a stem cell transplant for chronic granulomatous disease, so the T cells may come from the graft donor.

This clonotype has a count of ten or more. The rearrangement uses TRBV5-1 and TRBJ1-3; 7 nucleotides match TRBD1. The germline V gene has CDR1 SGHRS and CDR2 YFSETQ. The CDR3 has 13 residues. The ends lost 4 bases at V and 4 bases at J; junction bases unmatched: 2. For the CDR3, the DNA is TGCGCCAGCAGCCCGGACAGGGGAAACACCATATATTTT. Translating it yields CASSPDRGNTIYF.

This clonotype was detected ten times or more. The chain combines TRBV11-2 with TRBJ2-1, with 10 bases matching TRBD2. The CDR3 runs to 20 residues. Germline V gives CDR1 SGHAT, CDR2 FQNNGV. With V trimmed by 6 bases and J by 1 base, 18 bases remained unmatched. CDR3 loop: CASSYKLAGSSFISYNEQFF. The CDR3 nucleotides read TGTGCCAGCAGTTATAAACTAGCGGGATCGTCCTTTATTTCCTACAATGAGCAGTTCTTC.

This clonotype was picked up many times. V usage is TRBV5-1 and J usage is TRBJ2-7, with 9 bases matching TRBD1. Trimming cost V 7 bases and J 3 bases; bases outside gene matches: 5. Germline V lookup: CDR1 SGHRS, CDR2 YFSETQ. The length of the CDR3 is 13 residues. The CDR3 DNA sequence: TGCGCCAGCGCCCCGGGACAGGGCTACGAGCAGTACTTC. Its translation is CASAPGQGYEQYF. Looking up the rest from reference TRBV5-1 and TRBJ2-7 gives the full variable domain: KAGVTQTPRYLIKTRGQQVTLSCSPISGHRSVSWYQQTPGQGLQFLFEYFSETQRNKGNFPGRFSGRQFSNSRSEMNVSTLELGDSALYLCASAPGQGYEQYFGPGTRLTVT.

The rearrangement uses TRBV5-4 and TRBJ2-5, with 8 bases lining up with TRBD2. Germline assignment: CDR1 SGHNT and CDR2 YYREEE (reference sequence). The length of the CDR3 is 16 residues. Germline trimming cut 2 bases from V and 4 bases from J; bases unmatched to any gene: 10. This chain's CDR3 is CASSFISGGPGETQYF. CDR3 in DNA: TGTGCCAGCAGCTTTATTTCGGGGGGGCCGGGAGAGACCCAGTACTTC.

A few counts support this clonotype. V usage is TRBV4-1 and J usage is TRBJ2-1, with TRBD2 matching 10 bases. Germline V lookup: CDR1 MGHRA, CDR2 YSYEKL. The J segment lost 6 bases and the V segment lost 3 bases, leaving 8 bases of the junction unmatched. The CDR3 is 16 residues long. DNA for the CDR3: TGCGCCAGCAGCCAGCACCTAGCGGGAGAGTCCAATGAGCAGTTCTTC. It codes for CASSQHLAGESNEQFF.